The rows below give T cell receptor beta chains drawn from one sample of a study of CD8 T cells in ankylosing spondylitis. One entry per CDR3 protein results from TCRdb running MiXCR on the 5' RACE reads. This sample has hundreds of thousands of distinct CDR3 sequences; roughly a quarter occur once, and the top ten carry over 0.8%. The specimen sequenced was blood, either unsorted or a sorted T cell fraction (not recorded which). The receptors come from a male donor with ankylosing spondylitis. The CDR3 runs from the conserved cysteine through the conserved F or W. Each record gives: V gene, clone size, J gene, D gene, CDR3 DNA, CDR3 protein. The D gene is left open where the match is weak. A row's size may be missing; if present it is once, few, many or a size class.

v_gene: TRBV7-9; abundance: .; j_gene: TRBJ1-2; d_gene: .; CDR3nt: TGTGCCAGCAGCTTAGAGTCGGCCATACCCTACACCTTC; CDR3aa: CASSLESAIPYTF
v_gene: TRBV6-1; abundance: few; j_gene: TRBJ1-6; d_gene: .; CDR3nt: TGTGCCAGCAGTGAAGTTGTCGGGTGGACGAATTCACCCCTCCACTTT; CDR3aa: CASSEVVGWTNSPLHF
v_gene: TRBV18; abundance: many; j_gene: TRBJ2-2; d_gene: .; CDR3nt: TGTGCCAGCTCAGTAGGACGTTCGAACACCGGGGAGCTGTTTTTT; CDR3aa: CASSVGRSNTGELFF
v_gene: TRBV12-3/TRBV12-4; abundance: .; j_gene: TRBJ2-7; d_gene: .; CDR3nt: TGTGCCAGCAGTAGAGCGGTAGTAGGGCAGTACTTC; CDR3aa: CASSRAVVGQYF
v_gene: TRBV30; abundance: few; j_gene: TRBJ2-3; d_gene: .; CDR3nt: TGTGCCTGGAGGACCCCGGGGACAGATACGCAGTATTTT; CDR3aa: CAWRTPGTDTQYF
v_gene: TRBV5-1; abundance: .; j_gene: TRBJ2-7; d_gene: .; CDR3nt: TGCGCCAGCAGCTTAAGAAGAGGGAGTAGGACCTACGAGCAGTACTTC; CDR3aa: CASSLRRGSRTYEQYF
v_gene: TRBV25-1; abundance: .; j_gene: TRBJ2-1; d_gene: .; CDR3nt: TGTGCCAGCAGTGAACCTAACAATGAGCAGTTCTTC; CDR3aa: CASSEPNNEQFF
v_gene: TRBV13; abundance: few; j_gene: TRBJ2-3; d_gene: TRBD2; CDR3nt: TGTGCCAGCAGCTCCCCTCGGGGGGTCTCTAGCGGGAGGACGATAAGCACAGATACGCAGTATTTT; CDR3aa: CASSSPRGVSSGRTISTDTQYF
v_gene: TRBV24-1; abundance: few; j_gene: TRBJ2-5; d_gene: TRBD1; CDR3nt: TGTGCCACCAGTGATTACGCCCGGACAGGGTTGTTGTCAAGTGCGTCGGAGACCCAGTACTTC; CDR3aa: CATSDYARTGLLSSASETQYF
v_gene: TRBV5-1; abundance: .; j_gene: TRBJ2-1; d_gene: TRBD2; CDR3nt: TGCGCCAGCTTTGTCGGGAGGTCCAATGAGCAGTTCTTC; CDR3aa: CASFVGRSNEQFF
v_gene: TRBV5-1; abundance: .; j_gene: TRBJ2-5; d_gene: .; CDR3nt: TGCGCCAGCAGCCCGGGGCCGGAAGAGACCCAGTACTTC; CDR3aa: CASSPGPEETQYF
v_gene: TRBV12-3/TRBV12-4; abundance: few; j_gene: TRBJ2-7; d_gene: TRBD1; CDR3nt: TGTGCCAGCAGTCTGGACAGGGGTAGCTCCTACGAGCAGTACTTC; CDR3aa: CASSLDRGSSYEQYF
v_gene: TRBV4-2; abundance: .; j_gene: TRBJ2-1; d_gene: .; CDR3nt: TGTGCCAGCAGCCAAGATGGGGCAGGGCTAGTTGAGCAGTTCTTC; CDR3aa: CASSQDGAGLVEQFF
v_gene: TRBV3-1; abundance: .; j_gene: TRBJ1-2; d_gene: .; CDR3nt: TGTGCCAGCAGCCAAGTGGGGTCTAACTATGGCTACACCTTC; CDR3aa: CASSQVGSNYGYTF
v_gene: TRBV20-1; abundance: .; j_gene: TRBJ2-6; d_gene: .; CDR3nt: TGCAGTGCTAGAAACTTGGGGTACTCTGGGGCCAACGTCCTGACTTTC; CDR3aa: CSARNLGYSGANVLTF
v_gene: TRBV20-1; abundance: few; j_gene: TRBJ1-5; d_gene: TRBD1; CDR3nt: TGCAGTGCAAGGACAGGGCGAAATCAGCCCCAGCATTTT; CDR3aa: CSARTGRNQPQHF
v_gene: TRBV11-3; abundance: .; j_gene: TRBJ2-1; d_gene: TRBD2; CDR3nt: TGTGCCAGCAGCGCCCGGACTAGCGGGGTATACAATGAGCAGTTCTTC; CDR3aa: CASSARTSGVYNEQFF
v_gene: TRBV6-1; abundance: few; j_gene: TRBJ2-2; d_gene: TRBD2; CDR3nt: TGTGCCAGCAATCCAGCGGGAGGGTACACCGGGGAGCTGTTTTTT; CDR3aa: CASNPAGGYTGELFF
v_gene: TRBV3-1; abundance: few; j_gene: TRBJ2-3; d_gene: .; CDR3nt: TGTGCCAGCAGCCAACGACGGGAGAGGGGTACGCAGTATTTT; CDR3aa: CASSQRRERGTQYF
v_gene: TRBV10-3; abundance: .; j_gene: TRBJ2-1; d_gene: TRBD2; CDR3nt: TGTGCCATCAGTGGGCGACTAGCGAGTTCCAATGAGCAGTTCTTC; CDR3aa: CAISGRLASSNEQFF
v_gene: TRBV5-1; abundance: .; j_gene: TRBJ1-3; d_gene: .; CDR3nt: TGCGCCAGCGCCTCGGGCAGTGGAAACACCATATATTTT; CDR3aa: CASASGSGNTIYF
v_gene: TRBV2; abundance: .; j_gene: TRBJ2-3; d_gene: .; CDR3nt: TGTGCCAGCACGTACACAGATACGCAGTATTTT; CDR3aa: CASTYTDTQYF
v_gene: TRBV29-1; abundance: .; j_gene: TRBJ1-1; d_gene: .; CDR3nt: TGCAGCGTTTTTAGTGGGGGGGTAGCTTTCTTT; CDR3aa: CSVFSGGVAFF
v_gene: TRBV5-5; abundance: few; j_gene: TRBJ1-1; d_gene: .; CDR3nt: TGTGCCAGCAGCAAACCTAAGACAGGATCTAACACTGAAGCTTTCTTT; CDR3aa: CASSKPKTGSNTEAFF
v_gene: TRBV12-3/TRBV12-4; abundance: .; j_gene: TRBJ2-1; d_gene: .; CDR3nt: TGTGCCAGCAGTTCGGGACCTAGGCGGGCGGAGCAGTTCTTC; CDR3aa: CASSSGPRRAEQFF
v_gene: TRBV20-1; abundance: .; j_gene: TRBJ1-4; d_gene: TRBD1; CDR3nt: TGCAGTGCTCGGACAGGGGTTAATGAAAAACTGTTTTTT; CDR3aa: CSARTGVNEKLFF
v_gene: TRBV10-2; abundance: few; j_gene: TRBJ1-6; d_gene: .; CDR3nt: TGCGCCAGCAGTGAGGCCCGAGGGTGGTGGAATTCACCCCTCCACTTT; CDR3aa: CASSEARGWWNSPLHF
v_gene: TRBV20-1; abundance: .; j_gene: TRBJ2-2; d_gene: TRBD2; CDR3nt: TGCGGGTCTCCCGCTAGCGGGACCGGGGAGCTGTTTTTT; CDR3aa: CGSPASGTGELFF
v_gene: TRBV5-1; abundance: .; j_gene: TRBJ2-5; d_gene: .; CDR3nt: TGCGCCAGCACCAGTGAGGCTCGGGAGACCCAGTACTTC; CDR3aa: CASTSEARETQYF
v_gene: TRBV18; abundance: .; j_gene: TRBJ1-1; d_gene: .; CDR3nt: TGTGCCAGCTCACCACCGGGACACATCAACACTGAAGCTTTCTTT; CDR3aa: CASSPPGHINTEAFF
v_gene: TRBV29-1; abundance: .; j_gene: TRBJ2-1; d_gene: TRBD1; CDR3nt: TGCAGCGTCAATGACAGGGAAGTTGAGCAGTTCTTC; CDR3aa: CSVNDREVEQFF
v_gene: TRBV3-1; abundance: many; j_gene: TRBJ1-6; d_gene: .; CDR3nt: TGTGCCAGCAGGCCAAGGGGTAATTCACCCCTCCACTTT; CDR3aa: CASRPRGNSPLHF
v_gene: TRBV20-1; abundance: few; j_gene: TRBJ2-5; d_gene: .; CDR3nt: TGCAGTGGCCTCAGAGCCCGCAGCGGTCAAGAGACCCAGTACTTC; CDR3aa: CSGLRARSGQETQYF
v_gene: TRBV3-1; abundance: few; j_gene: TRBJ1-3; d_gene: .; CDR3nt: TGTGCCAGCAGCCCCCATAATAGGGGAAACACCATATATTTT; CDR3aa: CASSPHNRGNTIYF
v_gene: TRBV15; abundance: few; j_gene: TRBJ2-3; d_gene: .; CDR3nt: TGTGCCACCAGCAGGGACATAAATACGCAGTATTTT; CDR3aa: CATSRDINTQYF
v_gene: TRBV5-1; abundance: .; j_gene: TRBJ2-3; d_gene: TRBD1; CDR3nt: TGCGCCAGCAGCTTGGGGGACAGGGGGCTCACAGATACGCAGTATTTT; CDR3aa: CASSLGDRGLTDTQYF
v_gene: TRBV15; abundance: .; j_gene: TRBJ2-3; d_gene: .; CDR3nt: TGTGCCACCAGCAGATCTCAGCCGGGGGATACGCAGTATTTT; CDR3aa: CATSRSQPGDTQYF
v_gene: TRBV20-1; abundance: .; j_gene: TRBJ2-1; d_gene: TRBD2; CDR3nt: TGCAGTGCTCCTTCGGAGCGGGGCTTCGACAATGAGCAGTTCTTC; CDR3aa: CSAPSERGFDNEQFF
v_gene: TRBV19; abundance: .; j_gene: TRBJ2-3; d_gene: TRBD2; CDR3nt: TGTGCCAGTAGTAGACTAGCAGGGAGAGATACGCAGTATTTT; CDR3aa: CASSRLAGRDTQYF